The clone carrying this T cell receptor beta chain was seen a handful of times. Its specificity is unknown. Germline V gives CDR1 MNHEY, CDR2 SMNVEV (reference sequence). The CDR3 runs 13 residues. Deletions cut 7 bases from V and 6 bases from J, with 13 bases between. This sample is drawn from a study of T cell repertoires in cytomegalovirus infection. Study as a whole: Indications came from public TCR beta signatures; they pointed to CMV infection and to a matching HLA type.

MiXCR, applied by TCRdb to the reads, yields one record per CDR3 protein. Among some 700,000 distinct CDR3 sequences listed, about 40% were seen once. The study, taken as a whole, reports: CMV-specific TCR beta clonotypes restricted by HLA-C dominated the ex vivo response. Carriers of CMV and the relevant HLA type were discriminated by public TCR beta frequency.

Material for sequencing was PBMCs. The gene calls are TRBV27 and TRBJ2-1; D may be TRBD2 (5 bases). The source is a human donor in good health (CMV status not recorded). Some clones in this sample may be carry-over from other donors' samples. The CDR3 protein is CASTRAEVNEQFF. The DNA for the CDR3 is TGTGCCAGCACTAGGGCGGAGGTCAATGAGCAGTTCTTC.